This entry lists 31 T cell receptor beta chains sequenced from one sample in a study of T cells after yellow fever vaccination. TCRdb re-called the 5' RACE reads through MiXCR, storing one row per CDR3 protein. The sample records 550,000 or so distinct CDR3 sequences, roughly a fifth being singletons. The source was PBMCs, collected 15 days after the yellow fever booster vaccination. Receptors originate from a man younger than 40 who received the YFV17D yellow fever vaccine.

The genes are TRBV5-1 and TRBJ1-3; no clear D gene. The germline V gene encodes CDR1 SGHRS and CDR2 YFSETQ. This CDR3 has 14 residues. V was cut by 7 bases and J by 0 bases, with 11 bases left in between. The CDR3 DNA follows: TGCGCCAGCCAAGACGGAGGCTCTGGAAACACCATATATTTT. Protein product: CASQDGGSGNTIYF.

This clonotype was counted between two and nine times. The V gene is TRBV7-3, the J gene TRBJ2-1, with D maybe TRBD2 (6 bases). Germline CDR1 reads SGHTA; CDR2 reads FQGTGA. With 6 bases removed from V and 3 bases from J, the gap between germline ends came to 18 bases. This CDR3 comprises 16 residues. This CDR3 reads CASSSYRTNSYNEQFF. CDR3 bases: TGTGCCAGCAGTTCCTATCGGACTAACAGCTACAATGAGCAGTTCTTC.

This CDR3 is CASSSGTEGGETQYF. Written as DNA, the CDR3 is TGCGCCAGCAGCTCCGGGACGGAGGGAGGAGAGACCCAGTACTTC. This chain uses TRBV5-1 with TRBJ2-5; TRBD2 is a possible D gene (6 bases). Germline lookup yields CDR1 SGHRS and CDR2 YFSETQ. This CDR3 is 15 amino acids long. V was pared by 3 bases and J by 4 bases, with 16 bases between. The full variable domain, with the rest looked up from reference TRBV5-1 and TRBJ2-5, is KAGVTQTPRYLIKTRGQQVTLSCSPISGHRSVSWYQQTPGQGLQFLFEYFSETQRNKGNFPGRFSGRQFSNSRSEMNVSTLELGDSALYLCASSSGTEGGETQYFGPGTRLLVL.

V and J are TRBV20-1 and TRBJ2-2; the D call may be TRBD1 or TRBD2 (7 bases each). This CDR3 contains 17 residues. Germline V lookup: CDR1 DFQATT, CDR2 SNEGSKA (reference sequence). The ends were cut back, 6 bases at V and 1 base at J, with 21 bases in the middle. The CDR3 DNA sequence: TGCAGTGCCTCAGGGGGGGGAGCCTTCAGGAACACCGGGGAGCTGTTTTTT. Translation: CSASGGGAFRNTGELFF.

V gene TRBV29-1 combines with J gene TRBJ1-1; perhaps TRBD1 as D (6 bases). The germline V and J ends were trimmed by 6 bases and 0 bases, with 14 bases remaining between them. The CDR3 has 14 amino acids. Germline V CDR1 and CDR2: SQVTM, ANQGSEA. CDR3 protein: CSVLLRGMNTEAFF. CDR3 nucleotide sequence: TGCAGCGTGCTCCTCAGGGGAATGAACACTGAAGCTTTCTTT.

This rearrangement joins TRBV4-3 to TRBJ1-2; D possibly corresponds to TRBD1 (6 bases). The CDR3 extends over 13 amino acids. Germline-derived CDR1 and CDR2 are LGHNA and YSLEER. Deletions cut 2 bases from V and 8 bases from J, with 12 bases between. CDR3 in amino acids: CASSQRGQGGYTF. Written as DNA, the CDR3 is TGCGCCAGCAGCCAACGGGGGCAGGGAGGCTACACCTTC.

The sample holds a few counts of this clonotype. The CDR3 reads CASSVGTSGGVTDTQYF. In nucleotides, the CDR3 is TGTGCCAGCAGCGTGGGGACTAGCGGGGGGGTGACAGATACGCAGTATTTT. This rearrangement joins TRBV9 to TRBJ2-3; the match to TRBD2 covers 16 bases. V gave up 2 bases and J gave up 3 bases; unmatched junction bases: 3. Germline V gene lookup returns CDR1 SGDLS and CDR2 YYNGEE. The CDR3 is 17 residues long. The variable domain in full, with the rest retrieved from reference TRBV9 and TRBJ2-3, is DSGVTQTPKHLITATGQRVTLRCSPRSGDLSVYWYQQSLDQGLQFLIQYYNGEERAKGNILERFSAQQFPDLHSELNLSSLELGDSALYFCASSVGTSGGVTDTQYFGPGTRLTVL.

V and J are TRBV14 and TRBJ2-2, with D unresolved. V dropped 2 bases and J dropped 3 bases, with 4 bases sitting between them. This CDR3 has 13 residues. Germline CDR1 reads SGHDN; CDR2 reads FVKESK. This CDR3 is CASSQFDTGELFF. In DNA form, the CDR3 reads TGTGCCAGCAGCCAATTCGACACCGGGGAGCTGTTTTTT.

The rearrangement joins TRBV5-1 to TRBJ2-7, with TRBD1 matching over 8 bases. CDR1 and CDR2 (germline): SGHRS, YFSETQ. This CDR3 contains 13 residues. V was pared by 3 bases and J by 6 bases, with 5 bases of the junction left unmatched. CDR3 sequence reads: CASSSGQGTEQYF. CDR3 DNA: TGCGCCAGCAGCTCCGGACAGGGAACCGAGCAGTACTTC.

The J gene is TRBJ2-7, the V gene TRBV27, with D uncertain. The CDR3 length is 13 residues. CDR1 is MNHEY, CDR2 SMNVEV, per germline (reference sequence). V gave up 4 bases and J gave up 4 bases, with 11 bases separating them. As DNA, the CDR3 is TGTGCCAGCAGTTCGCCGACACTATACGAGCAGTACTTC. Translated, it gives CASSSPTLYEQYF.

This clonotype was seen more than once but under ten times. Written as DNA, the CDR3 is TGCAGTCCCCGGGGGACGAACACTGAAGCTTTCTTT. Protein sequence: CSPRGTNTEAFF. This sequence joins TRBV20-1 and TRBJ1-1; a possible D gene is TRBD1 (5 bases). Germline CDR1 and CDR2: DFQATT and SNEGSKA (reference sequence). The CDR3 extends over 12 amino acids. V was cut by 8 bases and J by 1 base, with 11 bases left in between.

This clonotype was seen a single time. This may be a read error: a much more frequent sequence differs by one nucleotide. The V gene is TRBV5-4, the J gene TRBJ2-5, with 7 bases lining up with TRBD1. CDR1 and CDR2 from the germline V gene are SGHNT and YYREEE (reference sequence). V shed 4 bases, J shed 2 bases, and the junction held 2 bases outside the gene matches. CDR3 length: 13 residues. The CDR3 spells CASSQGQQETQYF. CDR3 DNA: TGTGCCAGCAGCCAGGGACAGCAAGAGACCCAGTACTTC.

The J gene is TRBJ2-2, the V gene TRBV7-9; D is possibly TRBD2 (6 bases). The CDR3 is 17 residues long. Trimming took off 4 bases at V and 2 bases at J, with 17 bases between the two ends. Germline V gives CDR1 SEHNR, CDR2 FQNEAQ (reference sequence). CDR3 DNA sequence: TGTGCCAGCAGCTCCCTGGACGGGGGAGGAAACACCGGGGAGCTGTTTTTT. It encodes CASSSLDGGGNTGELFF.

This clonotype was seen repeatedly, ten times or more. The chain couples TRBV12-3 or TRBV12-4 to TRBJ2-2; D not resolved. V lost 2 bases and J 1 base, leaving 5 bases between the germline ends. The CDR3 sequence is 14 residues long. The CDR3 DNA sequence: TGTGCCAGCAGTTTATTAGGGAACACCGGGGAGCTGTTTTTT. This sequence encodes CASSLLGNTGELFF.

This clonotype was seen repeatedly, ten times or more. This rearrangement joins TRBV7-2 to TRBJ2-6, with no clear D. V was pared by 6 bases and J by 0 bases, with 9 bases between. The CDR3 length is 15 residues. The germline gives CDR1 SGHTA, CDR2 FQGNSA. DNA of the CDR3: TGTGCCAGCAGTCTAGGCAGCTCTGGGGCCAACGTCCTGACTTTC. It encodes CASSLGSSGANVLTF.

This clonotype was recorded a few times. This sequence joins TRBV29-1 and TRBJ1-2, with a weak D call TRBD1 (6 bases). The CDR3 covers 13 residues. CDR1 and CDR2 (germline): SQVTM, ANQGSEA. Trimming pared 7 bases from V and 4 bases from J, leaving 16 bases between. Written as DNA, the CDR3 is TGCAGCGCTGCCGACAGGACGGGCTATGGCTACACCTTC. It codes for CSAADRTGYGYTF.

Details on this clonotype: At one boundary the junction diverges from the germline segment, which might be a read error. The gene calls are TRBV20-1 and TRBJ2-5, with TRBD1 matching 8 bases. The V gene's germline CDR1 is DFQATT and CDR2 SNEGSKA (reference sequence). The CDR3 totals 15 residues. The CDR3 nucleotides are TGCAGTGCTTTTCGACAGGGGATAGTCCAAGGGACCCAGTACTTC. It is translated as CSAFRQGIVQGTQYF.

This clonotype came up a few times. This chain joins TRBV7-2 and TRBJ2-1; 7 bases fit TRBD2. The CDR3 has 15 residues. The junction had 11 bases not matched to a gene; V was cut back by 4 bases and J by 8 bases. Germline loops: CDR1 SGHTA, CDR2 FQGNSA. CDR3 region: CASSSSGGEYYEQFF. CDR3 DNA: TGTGCCAGCAGCTCTAGCGGAGGGGAGTATTATGAGCAGTTCTTC.

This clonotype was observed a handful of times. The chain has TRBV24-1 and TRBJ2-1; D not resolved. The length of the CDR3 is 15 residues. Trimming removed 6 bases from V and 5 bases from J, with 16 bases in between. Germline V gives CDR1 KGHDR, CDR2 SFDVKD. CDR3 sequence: CATSRWSPGNNEQFF. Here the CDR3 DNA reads TGTGCCACCAGTCGTTGGAGCCCTGGGAACAATGAGCAGTTCTTC.

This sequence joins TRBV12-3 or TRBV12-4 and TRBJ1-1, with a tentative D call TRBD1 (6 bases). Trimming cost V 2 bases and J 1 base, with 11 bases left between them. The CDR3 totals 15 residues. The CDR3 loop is CASSLFGGQNTEAFF. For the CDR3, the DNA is TGTGCCAGCAGTTTATTCGGGGGGCAGAACACTGAAGCTTTCTTT.

As DNA, the CDR3 is TGCAGTGCTAGGAGGGACCGCCCTGGGACAGGCGAGCAGTACTTC. Encoded protein: CSARRDRPGTGEQYF. The gene calls are TRBV20-1 and TRBJ2-7, with 8 bases fitting TRBD1. V gave up 3 bases and J gave up 6 bases; unmatched junction bases: 13. Per germline, CDR1 DFQATT and CDR2 SNEGSKA (reference sequence). The CDR3 is 15 amino acids.

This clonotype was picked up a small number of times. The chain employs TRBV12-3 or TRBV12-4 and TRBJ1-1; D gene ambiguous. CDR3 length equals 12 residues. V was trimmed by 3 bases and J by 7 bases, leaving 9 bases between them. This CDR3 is CASSFSWGEAFF. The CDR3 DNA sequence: TGTGCCAGCAGTTTTAGTTGGGGTGAAGCTTTCTTT.

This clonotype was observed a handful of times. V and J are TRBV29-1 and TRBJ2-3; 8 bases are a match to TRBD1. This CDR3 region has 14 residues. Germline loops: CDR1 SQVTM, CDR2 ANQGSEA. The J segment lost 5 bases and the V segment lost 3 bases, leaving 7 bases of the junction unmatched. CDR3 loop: CSVDGQGGGDTQYF. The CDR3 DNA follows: TGCAGCGTTGATGGACAGGGCGGAGGAGATACGCAGTATTTT.

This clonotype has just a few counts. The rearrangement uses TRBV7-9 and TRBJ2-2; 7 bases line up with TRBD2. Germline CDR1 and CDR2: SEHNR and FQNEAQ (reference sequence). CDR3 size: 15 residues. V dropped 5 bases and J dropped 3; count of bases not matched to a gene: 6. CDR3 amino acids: CASSIRLADTGELFF. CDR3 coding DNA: TGTGCCAGCAGCATACGACTAGCAGACACCGGGGAGCTGTTTTTT.

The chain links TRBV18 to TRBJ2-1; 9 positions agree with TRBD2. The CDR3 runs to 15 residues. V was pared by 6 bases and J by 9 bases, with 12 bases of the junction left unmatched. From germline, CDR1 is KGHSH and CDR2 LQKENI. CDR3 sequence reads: CASSGVAGENVEQFF. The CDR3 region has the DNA TGTGCCAGCTCCGGTGTAGCGGGAGAAAACGTTGAGCAGTTCTTC.

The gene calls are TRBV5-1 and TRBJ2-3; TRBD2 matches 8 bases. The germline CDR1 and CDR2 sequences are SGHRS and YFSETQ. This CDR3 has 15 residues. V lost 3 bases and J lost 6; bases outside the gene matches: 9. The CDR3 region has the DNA TGCGCCAGCAGCTCGAGCGGGAGCGTGGTGGATACGCAGTATTTT. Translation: CASSSSGSVVDTQYF.

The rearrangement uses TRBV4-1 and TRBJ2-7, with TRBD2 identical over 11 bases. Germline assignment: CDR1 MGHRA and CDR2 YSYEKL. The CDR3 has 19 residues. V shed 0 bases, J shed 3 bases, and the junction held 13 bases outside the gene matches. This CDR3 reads CASSQDSDSGRAGLYEQYF. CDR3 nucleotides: TGCGCCAGCAGCCAAGATAGTGATAGCGGGAGGGCAGGGCTCTACGAGCAGTACTTC.

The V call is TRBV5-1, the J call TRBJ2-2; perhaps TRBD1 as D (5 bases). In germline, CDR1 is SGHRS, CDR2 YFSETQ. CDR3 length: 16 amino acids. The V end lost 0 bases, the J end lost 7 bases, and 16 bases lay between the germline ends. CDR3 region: CASSLGQIRGDGELFF. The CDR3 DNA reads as TGCGCCAGCAGCTTGGGACAGATCCGAGGTGACGGGGAGCTGTTTTTT.

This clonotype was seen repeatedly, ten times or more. The CDR3 bases are TGCGCCAGCAGCCCGCGGACAGGGGGAACCAATGAGCAGTTCTTC. Translating it yields CASSPRTGGTNEQFF. This chain uses TRBV5-1 with TRBJ2-1; 10 bases agree with TRBD1. V gave up 4 bases and J gave up 6 bases; unmatched junction bases: 7. Germline CDR1 is SGHRS and CDR2 is YFSETQ. CDR3 size: 15 residues.

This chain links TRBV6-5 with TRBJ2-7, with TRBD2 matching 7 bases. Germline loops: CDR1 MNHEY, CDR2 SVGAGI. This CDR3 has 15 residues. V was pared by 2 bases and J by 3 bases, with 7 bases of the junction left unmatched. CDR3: CASSYGGSSFYEQYF. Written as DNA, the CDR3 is TGTGCCAGCAGTTACGGCGGGAGTTCTTTCTACGAGCAGTACTTC.

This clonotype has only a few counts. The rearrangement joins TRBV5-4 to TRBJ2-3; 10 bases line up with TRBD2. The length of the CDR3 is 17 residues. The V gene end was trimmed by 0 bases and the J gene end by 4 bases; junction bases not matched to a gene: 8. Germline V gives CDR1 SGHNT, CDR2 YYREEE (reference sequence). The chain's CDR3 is CASSLAVAGGRPDTQYF. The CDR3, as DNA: TGTGCCAGCAGCTTGGCAGTAGCGGGAGGCCGGCCAGATACGCAGTATTTT.